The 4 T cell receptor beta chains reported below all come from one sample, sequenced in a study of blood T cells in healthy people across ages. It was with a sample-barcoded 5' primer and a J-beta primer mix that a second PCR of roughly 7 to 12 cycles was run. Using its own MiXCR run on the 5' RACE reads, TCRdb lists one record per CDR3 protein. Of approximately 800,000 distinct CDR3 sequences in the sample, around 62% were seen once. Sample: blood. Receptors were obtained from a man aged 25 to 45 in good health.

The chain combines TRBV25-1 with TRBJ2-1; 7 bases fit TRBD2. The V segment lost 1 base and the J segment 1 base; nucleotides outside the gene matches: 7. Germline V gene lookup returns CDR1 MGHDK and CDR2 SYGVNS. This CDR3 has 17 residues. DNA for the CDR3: TGTGCCAGCAGTGAATCGTGGGGGGGAACTTCCTACAATGAGCAGTTCTTC. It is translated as CASSESWGGTSYNEQFF.

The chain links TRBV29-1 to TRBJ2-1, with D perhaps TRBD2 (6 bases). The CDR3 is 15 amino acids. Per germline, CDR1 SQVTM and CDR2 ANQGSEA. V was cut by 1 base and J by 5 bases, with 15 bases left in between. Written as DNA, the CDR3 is TGCAGCGTTGAAGGGCCGGGAGTCAACCACAATGAGCAGTTCTTC. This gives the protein CSVEGPGVNHNEQFF.

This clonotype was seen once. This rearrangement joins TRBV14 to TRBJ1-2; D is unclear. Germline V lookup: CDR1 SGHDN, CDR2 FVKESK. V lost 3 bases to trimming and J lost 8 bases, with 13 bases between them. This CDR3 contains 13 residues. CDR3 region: CASSQGPTWGYTF. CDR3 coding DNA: TGTGCCAGCAGCCAGGGCCCGACTTGGGGCTACACCTTC.

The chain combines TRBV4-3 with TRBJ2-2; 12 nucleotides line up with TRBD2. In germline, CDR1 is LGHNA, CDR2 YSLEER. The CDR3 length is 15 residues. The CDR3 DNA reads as TGCGCTACCACCCGACTAGCGGGGGTCACCGGGGAGCTGTTTTTT. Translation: CATTRLAGVTGELFF.